These 5 T cell receptor beta chains were all obtained from the same sample, sequenced in a study of cytomegalovirus exposure and HLA in healthy donors listed by TCRdb under 2017. The protocol used for the library was the immunoSEQ multiplex PCR assay. For the multiplex PCR, a mixture combining 60 forward primers for TCR Vbeta segments and 13 reverse primers for TCR Jbeta segments was used. TCRdb provides this immuneACCESS table in a form limited to in-frame rearrangements. Some clones are lacking; in checked studies, under half of them reflect an unresolved V gene, and why the rest are absent is not known. Counted in this sample were some 120,000 clones; about 80% of them appeared once. The top ten clones comprise more than 0.95% of the sample. The specimen sequenced was PBMCs. The receptors originated from a man in his fifties or sixties in good health and CMV-seronegative.

The rearrangement uses TRBV4-3 and TRBJ1-5; D is unresolved. Between the trimmed V and J ends, which lost 0 bases and 4 bases, there was a span of 4 bases. The germline V gene encodes CDR1 LGHNA and CDR2 YSLEER. CDR3 length equals 13 residues. CDR3 sequence reads: CASSQDRNQPQHF. The CDR3 nucleotides read TGCGCCAGCAGCCAAGATAGAAATCAGCCCCAGCATTTT.

The rearrangement joins TRBV5-1 to TRBJ2-1, with 10 nucleotides matching TRBD1. The CDR3 is 16 residues long. CDR1 is SGHRS and CDR2 is YFSETQ in the germline V gene. V shed 0 bases and J 3 bases; nucleotides not matched to a gene: 3. CDR3 coding DNA: TGCGCCAGCAGCTTGGGACAGGGGGCTAACTACAATGAGCAGTTCTTC. Translating it yields CASSLGQGANYNEQFF.

CDR3 loop: CASSQQGARPNYGYTF. The CDR3 nucleotides are TGTGCCAGTAGTCAACAGGGGGCCCGACCTAACTATGGCTACACCTTC. The V call is TRBV5-6, the J call TRBJ1-2; 9 positions match TRBD1. The CDR3 is made up of 16 amino acids. Germline CDR1 is SGHDT and CDR2 is YYEEEE. The V gene end was trimmed by 8 bases and the J gene end by 0 bases; junction bases not matched to a gene: 11.

This clone was detected only a few times. This sequence joins TRBV6-6 and TRBJ2-7; maybe TRBD1 (6 bases). The CDR3 is made up of 14 amino acids. The germline gives CDR1 MNHNY, CDR2 SVGAGI (reference sequence). Trimming removed 5 bases at V and 4 bases at J, with 15 bases between. CDR3 region: CASSRGQNTYEQYF. The DNA of the CDR3 is TGTGCCAGCAGTCGCGGACAGAATACTTACGAGCAGTACTTC.

There are a few counts of this clone. The chain has TRBV5-1 and TRBJ2-3; D uncertain. This CDR3 is built from 15 residues. Germline V lookup: CDR1 SGHRS, CDR2 YFSETQ. The V and J ends lost 0 bases and 2 bases respectively, with 10 bases between them. CDR3 nucleotides: TGCGCCAGCAGCTTGGCCCCAGGCCCCACAGATACGCAGTATTTT. It is translated as CASSLAPGPTDTQYF. Combining the CDR3 with reference TRBV5-1 and TRBJ2-3 gives the whole variable domain KAGVTQTPRYLIKTRGQQVTLSCSPISGHRSVSWYQQTPGQGLQFLFEYFSETQRNKGNFPGRFSGRQFSNSRSEMNVSTLELGDSALYLCASSLAPGPTDTQYFGPGTRLTVL.